A single sample is the source of the 7 T cell receptor beta chains below, sequenced in a study of GPR56 and killer-like receptors on CD4 memory cells. FACS enrichment separated five CD4+ populations based on killer cell lectin-like receptor and GPR56 expression. After re-calling the reads, TCRdb lists one entry per CDR3 protein, DNA absent. The sample data list around 2,000 distinct CDR3 sequences. The source material was memory CD4+ T cells from blood. All receptors come from a human donor in good health.

This chain joins TRBV11-2 and TRBJ2-5; checking the TCRdb D call of TRBD2 is not possible without DNA. CDR3 length: 17 residues. Germline CDR1 and CDR2: SGHAT and FQNNGV. Here the CDR3 reads CASSPFPGTSGQETQYF.

Measured by frequency, this clonotype is medium-sized (0.01 to 0.1%). V gene TRBV6-2 or TRBV6-3 combines with J gene TRBJ2-7; TCRdb outputs TRBD2, but without DNA this stays unchecked. CDR1 is MNHEY, CDR2 SVGEGT, per germline. The CDR3 spans 15 residues. This chain's CDR3 is CASSRSGGGTYEQYF.

This clonotype is labeled medium-sized based on frequency. This chain uses TRBV19 with TRBJ2-5; TCRdb gives TRBD1 as the D gene, but with no DNA this cannot be confirmed. The CDR3 is 15 amino acids. Germline lookup yields CDR1 LNHDA and CDR2 SQIVND (reference sequence). CDR3: CASRQTGTGMKTQYF.

The chain is built from TRBV9 and TRBJ2-2. Germline V gene lookup returns CDR1 SGDLS and CDR2 YYNGEE. This CDR3 is built from 15 residues. The CDR3 is CASSVAVWNTGELFF.

In terms of frequency, this clonotype is medium-sized. The chain employs TRBV10-3 and TRBJ1-1. Germline CDR1 ENHRY, CDR2 SYGVKD. The CDR3 spans 11 residues. The CDR3 protein is CAISANTEAFF.

The chain joins TRBV11-1 to TRBJ2-6. CDR1 and CDR2 (germline): SGHAT, FQDESV (reference sequence). The CDR3 loop spans 15 amino acids. CDR3 region: CASSPVGIGANVLTF.

The rearrangement joins TRBV19 to TRBJ1-2; TCRdb's D call, TRBD1, is unchecked because there is no DNA. CDR3 length: 16 amino acids. Germline loops: CDR1 LNHDA, CDR2 SQIVND (reference sequence). This CDR3 is CASSTTGTVENYGYTF.